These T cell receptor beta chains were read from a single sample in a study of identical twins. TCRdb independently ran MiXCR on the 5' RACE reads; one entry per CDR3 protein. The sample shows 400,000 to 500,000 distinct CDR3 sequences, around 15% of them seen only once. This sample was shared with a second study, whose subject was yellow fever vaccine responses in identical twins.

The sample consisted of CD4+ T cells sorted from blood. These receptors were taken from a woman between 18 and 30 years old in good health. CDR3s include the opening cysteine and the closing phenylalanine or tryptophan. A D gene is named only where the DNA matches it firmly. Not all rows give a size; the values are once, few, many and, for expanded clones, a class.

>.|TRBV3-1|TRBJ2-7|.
CASSRTEAAYEQYF
TGTGCCAGCAGTCGGACAGAAGCAGCCTACGAGCAGTACTTC
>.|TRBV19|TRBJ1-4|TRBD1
CASRTGATNEKLFF
TGTGCCAGTAGGACAGGGGCAACTAATGAAAAACTGTTTTTT
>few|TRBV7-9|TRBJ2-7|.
CASSLVPAPNEQYF
TGTGCCAGCAGCTTAGTTCCAGCGCCCAACGAGCAGTACTTC
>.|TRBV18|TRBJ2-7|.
CASSPLGEEQYF
TGTGCCAGCTCACCCCTGGGTGAGGAGCAGTACTTC
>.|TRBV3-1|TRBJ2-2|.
CASRSSTETGELFF
TGTGCCAGCAGGTCCTCGACAGAGACCGGGGAGCTGTTTTTT
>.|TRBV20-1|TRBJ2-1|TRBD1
CSAGQGVTSEQFF
TGCAGTGCTGGACAGGGGGTTACCAGTGAGCAGTTCTTC
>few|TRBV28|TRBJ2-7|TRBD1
CATTGGPYEQYF
TGTGCCACGACAGGGGGCCCCTACGAGCAGTACTTC
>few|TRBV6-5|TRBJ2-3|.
CASSYGGGVGDTQYF
TGTGCCAGCAGTTACGGAGGGGGCGTGGGAGATACGCAGTATTTT
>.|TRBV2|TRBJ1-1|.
CASSEEEYRTEAFF
TGTGCCAGCAGTGAAGAAGAGTATCGAACTGAAGCTTTCTTT
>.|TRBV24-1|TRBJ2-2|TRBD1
CATSDYIVVGPLTGKNTGELFF
TGTGCCACCAGTGATTATATCGTAGTCGGGCCACTGACAGGGAAGAACACCGGGGAGCTGTTTTTT
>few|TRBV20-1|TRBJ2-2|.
CSARTDGTGELFF
TGCAGTGCTAGGACTGATGGGACCGGGGAGCTGTTTTTT
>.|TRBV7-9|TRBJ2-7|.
CASSLGVSQTEQYF
TGTGCCAGCAGCTTAGGGGTCAGCCAAACCGAGCAGTACTTC
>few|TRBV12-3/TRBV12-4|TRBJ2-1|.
CASSLYRVGASLTLGNEQFF
TGTGCCAGCAGTTTATACAGGGTCGGTGCCTCCCTCACTTTAGGGAATGAGCAGTTCTTC
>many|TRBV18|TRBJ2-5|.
CASSPQGETQYF
TGTGCCAGCTCACCGCAGGGGGAGACCCAGTACTTC
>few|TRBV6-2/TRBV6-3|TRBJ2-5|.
CASSPRTIRETQYF
TGTGCCAGCAGCCCCCGGACTATAAGAGAGACCCAGTACTTC
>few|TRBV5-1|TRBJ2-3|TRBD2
CASRLAGGLTDTQYF
TGCGCCAGCAGACTAGCGGGAGGCCTCACAGATACGCAGTATTTT